This TCR beta chain was documented in a study of CD4 T cells in relation to SARS-CoV-2 and coronaviruses. Study findings and constraints: Monoreactive clones expanded significantly more to SARS-CoV-2 than crossreactive clones did.

Only a few counts were recorded for this clone. Its target is unknown. Unexposed donor CD4+ T cells date from about 2011-2018, before the COVID-19 pandemic. After approximately 10 days of culture, CD4+ T cells were isolated. Produced via immunoSEQ multiplex PCR; TCRdb's table is partial and in-frame only. The table lists tens of thousands of clones, 70% to 85% of them singletons, with about 17% in the top ten. The CDR3 totals 15 residues. Germline V gene sequence: CDR1 KGHSH, CDR2 LQKENI. Losses at the gene ends were 5 bases for V and 3 bases for J; bases not matched to a gene: 4. The rearrangement joins TRBV18 to TRBJ1-1; 12 nucleotides match TRBD1. Sequenced: CD4+ T cells from PBMCs, cultured in vitro. This clonotype was obtained from a human donor in good health. CDR3 sequence: CASSVGTGGYTEAFF. CDR3 nucleotide sequence: TGTGCCAGCTCAGTTGGGACAGGGGGCTACACTGAAGCTTTCTTT.